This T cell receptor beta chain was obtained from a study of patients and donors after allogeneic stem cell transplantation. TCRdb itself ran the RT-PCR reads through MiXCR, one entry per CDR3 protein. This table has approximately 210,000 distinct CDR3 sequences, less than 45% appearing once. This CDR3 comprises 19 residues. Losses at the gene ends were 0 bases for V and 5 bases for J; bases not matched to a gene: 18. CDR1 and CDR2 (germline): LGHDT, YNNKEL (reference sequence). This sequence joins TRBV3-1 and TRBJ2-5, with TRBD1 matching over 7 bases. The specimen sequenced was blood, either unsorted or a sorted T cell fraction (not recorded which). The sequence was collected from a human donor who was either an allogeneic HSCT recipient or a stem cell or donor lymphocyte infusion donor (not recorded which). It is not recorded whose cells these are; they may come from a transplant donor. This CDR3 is CASSQDGDPDRTDGETQYF. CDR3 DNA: TGTGCCAGCAGCCAAGATGGAGACCCGGACAGGACCGATGGGGAGACCCAGTACTTC.